Shown below are 14 T cell receptor beta chains from a single sample sequenced in a study of glioma-infiltrating T cells. Using RNA template, CDR3s of TCR alpha and beta were amplified with iRepertoire arm-PCR. TCRdb re-called the multiplex PCR reads through MiXCR, storing one row per CDR3 protein. This sample has 90,000 or so distinct CDR3 sequences; roughly 40% occur once, and the top ten carry under 40%. The sample was glioma tissue, nonneoplastic brain tissue, or PBMCs (not recorded which). These receptors came from a human donor with low-grade glioma or glioblastoma, undergoing nonglioma brain surgery, or in good health (not recorded which).

This clonotype appeared many times. The V call is TRBV2, the J call TRBJ2-7; TRBD2 might be the D (5 bases). Trimming pared 6 bases from V and 7 bases from J, leaving 13 bases between. Looked up from germline, CDR1 is SNHLY and CDR2 is FYNNEI. This CDR3 has 12 amino acids. CDR3 DNA sequence: TGTGCCAGCAGACTTGACCCGGGGGAGCAGTACTTC. Translation gives CASRLDPGEQYF.

This clonotype was recorded many times. This rearrangement joins TRBV20-1 to TRBJ2-5; D possibly uses TRBD1 or TRBD2 (6 bases each). The CDR3 is 14 residues long. Germline lookup yields CDR1 DFQATT and CDR2 SNEGSKA (reference sequence). V lost 2 bases and J 5 bases, leaving 15 bases between the germline ends. DNA of the CDR3: TGCAGTGCTAGACGAAGGGGGGTGAGCGAGACCCAGTACTTC. Encoded protein: CSARRRGVSETQYF.

The sample holds many counts of this clonotype. The chain carries TRBV25-1 and TRBJ2-7, with 11 positions matching TRBD1. J lost 3 bases, V lost 4 bases, and 20 bases had no gene match. The V gene's germline CDR1 is MGHDK and CDR2 SYGVNS. CDR3 length equals 20 residues. The DNA of the CDR3 is TGTGCCAGCAGTGGGCCCGGACAGGGGGCGGATATTTCGGACCGCTACGAGCAGTACTTC. Amino acids: CASSGPGQGADISDRYEQYF.

This clonotype was picked up many times. This chain joins TRBV7-2 and TRBJ2-3; TRBD1 aligns across 7 bases. Germline V gives CDR1 SGHTA, CDR2 FQGNSA. The CDR3 has 15 amino acids. The trim removed 8 bases at V and 1 base at J, leaving 9 bases unmatched. CDR3 sequence: CASADSGTGTDTQYF. The CDR3 DNA reads as TGTGCCAGCGCAGATTCAGGGACAGGCACAGATACGCAGTATTTT.

A word on this clonotype: One junction end does not reproduce the germline sequence, and a read error may be involved. The rearrangement joins TRBV29-1 to TRBJ1-1; D gene unclear. This CDR3 contains 13 residues. The germline CDR1 and CDR2 sequences are SQVTM and ANQGSEA. The CDR3 sequence is CGVERGRNTEAFF. As DNA, the CDR3 is TGCGGCGTTGAGCGCGGAAGGAACACTGAAGCTTTCTTT. The entire variable domain, with the rest obtained from reference TRBV29-1 and TRBJ1-1, is as follows: SAVISQKPSRDICQRGTSLTIQCQVDSQVTMMFWYRQQPGQSLTLIATANQGSEATYESGFVIDKFPISRPNLTFSTLTVSNMSPEDSSIYLCGVERGRNTEAFFGQGTRLTVV.

Of note for this clonotype: It may be a read error: a sequence one base away is much more abundant. The J gene is TRBJ1-1, the V gene TRBV29-1; D might be TRBD1 (5 bases). The CDR3 length is 14 residues. The ends were cut back, 6 bases at V and 2 bases at J, with 16 bases in the middle. The germline V gene has CDR1 SQVTM and CDR2 ANQGSEA. The DNA of the CDR3 is TGCAGCGTCTTACAGGACACAATCAACACTGAAGCTTTCTTT. Its translation is CSVLQDTINTEAFF.

Details on this clonotype: A much larger clone sits a single nucleotide away, making a read error possible. J is TRBJ2-1 and V is TRBV4-1, with D perhaps TRBD1 or TRBD2 (5 bases each). CDR3 length equals 14 residues. Germline loops: CDR1 MGHRA, CDR2 YSYEKL. The CDR3 DNA is TGTGCCAGCAGCGGATCAGGGACCTGCAATGAGCAGTTCTTC. Its protein is CASSGSGTCNEQFF.

On this clonotype: At one end, the junction sequence differs from germline, possibly due to a read error. The CDR3 region is CASSSSGTSGVLGNTIYF. The CDR3 DNA is TGTGCCAGCAGTTCATCCGGGACGTCAGGCGTATTAGGAAACACCATATACTTT. The chain carries TRBV27 and TRBJ1-3; the D gene is possibly TRBD1 (5 bases). CDR1 MNHEY and CDR2 SMNVEV come from the germline V gene (reference sequence). The CDR3 runs to 18 residues.

Details on this clonotype: This clone may be a read error of a much larger clone one base away. The chain is built from TRBV19 and TRBJ2-1, with a possible D match to TRBD2 (6 bases). The length of the CDR3 is 15 residues. Germline V gene lookup returns CDR1 LNHDA and CDR2 SQIVND (reference sequence). Trimming took 3 bases from V and 9 from J, leaving 18 bases between them. CDR3: CASSIGRGYGSEQFF. The CDR3 bases are TGTGCCAGTAGTATTGGCCGGGGGTACGGAAGTGAGCAGTTCTTC.

This clonotype was detected only a few times. In DNA, the CDR3 is TGCGCCAGCAGCTCGTCTAGCGGGAGTAGAGCCGGGGAGCTGTTTTTT. Encoded protein: CASSSSSGSRAGELFF. This rearrangement joins TRBV5-1 to TRBJ2-2, with 10 bases that match TRBD2. The germline gives CDR1 SGHRS, CDR2 YFSETQ. The CDR3 extends over 16 amino acids. The V gene end was trimmed by 3 bases and the J gene end by 6 bases; junction bases not matched to a gene: 8.

The sample holds many counts of this clonotype. The rearrangement uses TRBV7-9 and TRBJ2-1, with no clear D. Germline assignment: CDR1 SEHNR and CDR2 FQNEAQ (reference sequence). Trimming took 5 bases from V and 0 from J, leaving 8 bases between them. This CDR3 comprises 14 residues. CDR3 protein: CASSLESSYNEQFF. The CDR3 nucleotides are TGTGCCAGCAGCCTGGAGAGCTCCTACAATGAGCAGTTCTTC. Filled out from reference TRBV7-9 and TRBJ2-1, the complete variable domain reads DTGVSQNPRHKITKRGQNVTFRCDPISEHNRLYWYRQTLGQGPEFLTYFQNEAQLEKSRLLSDRFSAERPKGSFSTLEIQRTEQGDSAMYLCASSLESSYNEQFFGPGTRLTVL.

On this clonotype: The germline gene is not matched at one end of the junction; a read error may be the cause. This chain uses TRBV20-1 with TRBJ1-5; unclear D gene. Germline lookup yields CDR1 DFQATT and CDR2 SNEGSKA (reference sequence). The CDR3 has 14 residues. CDR3 nucleotide sequence: TGCAGTGCTAGAGTCCCGGGTGGTGGGCAGCCCCAGGACTTT. Its translation: CSARVPGGGQPQDF.

About this clonotype itself: The junction does not match germline at one end; this may be a read error. The chain links TRBV6-2 or TRBV6-3 to TRBJ2-3; 7 bases fit TRBD2. This CDR3 contains 15 residues. Germline assignment: CDR1 MNHEY and CDR2 SVGEGT. The CDR3 region is CASSDVKTSTATQYF. The CDR3, as DNA: TGTGCCAGCAGTGACGTCAAGACTAGCACAGCTACGCAGTATTTT.

CDR3 DNA: TGTGCCAGCCATATGACTAGCGGGGGAAGTGGAACAGATACGCAGTATTTT. Translating gives CASHMTSGGSGTDTQYF. The J gene is TRBJ2-3, the V gene TRBV19, with TRBD2 identical over 12 bases. The length of the CDR3 is 17 residues. V gave up 9 bases and J gave up 3 bases; unmatched junction bases: 13. Per germline, CDR1 LNHDA and CDR2 SQIVND (reference sequence). The whole variable domain, remainder taken from reference TRBV19 and TRBJ2-3, is DGGITQSPKYLFRKEGQNVTLSCEQNLNHDAMYWYRQDPGQGLRLIYYSQIVNDFQKGDIAEGYSVSREKKESFPLTVTSAQKNPTAFYLCASHMTSGGSGTDTQYFGPGTRLTVL.